This TCR beta chain was sequenced in a study of cytomegalovirus exposure and HLA in healthy donors. J gave up 0 bases and V 3 bases, and 21 bases lay outside the gene matches. The CDR3 contains 22 residues. Germline assignment: CDR1 MNHEY and CDR2 SMNVEV (reference sequence). The PCR ran on 60 Vbeta and 13 Jbeta primers. Libraries were prepared by immunoSEQ multiplex PCR; TCRdb keeps only in-frame clonotypes and omits some of them. The sample lists roughly 88,000 clones, roughly 71% occurring once. The sequencing sample was made of PBMCs. This TCR was sampled from a man in his forties or fifties in good health and CMV-seronegative. V gene TRBV27 combines with J gene TRBJ2-3, with 10 bases matching TRBD2. CDR3 coding DNA: TGTGCCAGCAGTTTCTTCCCCCGCCGGACTAGCGGACAGTCTGGGAGCACAGATACGCAGTATTTT. This translates into CASSFFPRRTSGQSGSTDTQYF.